This T cell receptor (beta chain) derives from a study of persistence of HIV-infected CD4 T cells. The stimulus was lysate of CMV-infected fibroblasts, approximately 9.6 ug/mL. CD40L/CD69 double-negative CD45RO-high memory CD4+ T cells were collected. Donors had undetectable plasma HIV-1 RNA, under 50 copies/mL, for 4+ years. Inclusion required CMV-positive serology and CD4+ counts above 400 cells/uL. This clone was seen a few times. Its antigen is not known. The immunoSEQ assay was version 4, run in survey mode. TCRdb's table, derived via immunoSEQ multiplex PCR, lists solely in-frame clones and lacks some. The table includes about 33,000 clones, 82% detected once. This TCR derives from an adult woman with HIV who was CMV-seropositive. The sequences come from CD4+ T cells sorted from PBMCs after approximately 20-hour stimulation, collected from a patient who received antiretroviral therapy.

This CDR3 reads CASSPAGGQTSPGYTF. CDR3 DNA sequence: TGTGCCAGCTCACCAGCGGGGGGACAGACTTCTCCTGGCTACACCTTC. The chain has TRBV18 and TRBJ1-2; 7 bases match TRBD1. The CDR3 is made up of 16 amino acids. CDR1 and CDR2 (germline): KGHSH, LQKENI. V shed 2 bases and J 7 bases; nucleotides not matched to a gene: 13.